Below, 32 T cell receptor beta chains from the same sample are listed, as sequenced in a study of vaccination and CD4 T cells after COVID-19. Sequencing of cultured CD4+ T cell DNA used the Oncomine TCR Beta short-read assay. TCRdb ran MiXCR on the PCR reads and lists one entry per CDR3 protein. This sample has approximately 17,000 distinct CDR3 sequences; more than 40% occur once, and the top ten carry about 6%. The sample's treatment: roughly 10-day PBMC culture with coronavirus spike peptide pools or control peptides (ViraFEST assay). No antigen has been identified for these receptors. The sample here was CD4+ T cells from blood, cultured in vitro, taken after SARS-CoV-2 vaccination. The receptors stem from a human donor who had recovered from COVID-19.

In DNA, the CDR3 is TGTGCCAGCAGTGACAGGGGAACCACAGATACGCAGTATTTT. This encodes CASSDRGTTDTQYF. This chain links TRBV6-4 with TRBJ2-3; tentatively, D is TRBD1 (5 bases). The V gene's germline CDR1 is MRHNA and CDR2 SNTAGT. Between the trimmed V and J ends, which lost 2 bases and 2 bases, there was a span of 8 bases. CDR3 length: 14 amino acids.

The chain couples TRBV24-1 to TRBJ2-7, with D unclear. The CDR3 runs to 12 residues. V was cut by 6 bases and J by 6 bases, with 11 bases left in between. CDR1 and CDR2 (germline): KGHDR, SFDVKD. The CDR3 DNA reads as TGTGCCACCAGTCCCCGCCCCGGCGAGCAGTACTTC. Its protein product is CATSPRPGEQYF.

In this sample, this clonotype turned up once. This sequence joins TRBV7-3 and TRBJ1-1; D is possibly TRBD1 (6 bases). CDR1 is SGHTA, CDR2 FQGTGA, per germline. V dropped 5 bases and J dropped 1 base, with 8 bases sitting between them. The CDR3 is 13 residues long. CDR3 protein: CASSRQENTEAFF. The CDR3, as DNA: TGTGCCAGCAGCCGACAGGAGAACACTGAAGCTTTCTTT.

This clonotype appeared a single time. An end of the junction does not agree with germline; a read error may underlie this. The CDR3 coding sequence is TGCAGTGTTAGAGGCTCCTACGAGCAGTACTTC. Translation: CSVRGSYEQYF. The chain uses TRBV20-1 and TRBJ2-7, with no clear D. Germline loops: CDR1 DFQATT, CDR2 SNEGSKA (reference sequence). CDR3 length equals 11 residues.

This chain uses TRBV18 with TRBJ1-5, with D uncertain. The CDR3 has 13 amino acids. Germline-derived CDR1 and CDR2 are KGHSH and LQKENI. V was pared by 2 bases and J by 5 bases, with 7 bases between. The CDR3 here is CASSPSLDQPQHF. The CDR3 DNA reads TGTGCCAGCTCACCATCGTTGGATCAGCCCCAGCATTTT.

This chain joins TRBV12-3 or TRBV12-4 and TRBJ1-5, with D possibly TRBD1 on 5 matching bases. V was shortened by 6 bases and J by 3 bases, with 15 bases between the two germline ends. The CDR3 contains 15 residues. In DNA, the CDR3 is TGTGCCAGCAGCGCGAGGGACGGATACAATCAGCCCCAGCATTTT. As protein: CASSARDGYNQPQHF.

This chain joins TRBV7-8 and TRBJ1-1, with 9 bases lining up with TRBD1. Trimming cost V 0 bases and J 11 bases; bases outside gene matches: 7. Germline assignment: CDR1 SGHVS and CDR2 FQNEAQ. The CDR3 has 14 residues. The CDR3 region has the DNA TGTGCCAGCAGCTTAGCGTGGACAGGGGTAGAGGCTTTCTTT. It is translated as CASSLAWTGVEAFF.

This chain connects TRBV7-2 to TRBJ2-7; no reliable D call. Trimming shortened V by 1 base and J by 3 bases, and 7 bases separated the two germline ends. This CDR3 comprises 13 residues. Germline lookup yields CDR1 SGHTA and CDR2 FQGNSA. CDR3 DNA sequence: TGTGCCAGCAGCTTAGGATATCGCTACGAGCAGTACTTC. It encodes CASSLGYRYEQYF.

This clonotype is classed as medium-sized. This sequence joins TRBV27 and TRBJ1-5, with 7 bases fitting TRBD1. With V trimmed by 4 bases and J by 3 bases, 3 bases remained unmatched. Germline CDR1 reads MNHEY; CDR2 reads SMNVEV (reference sequence). The CDR3 spans 14 residues. CDR3: CASSSDRFNQPQHF. As DNA, the CDR3 is TGTGCCAGCAGTTCGGACAGGTTCAATCAGCCCCAGCATTTT.

The sample holds a few counts of this clonotype. The chain uses TRBV6-5 and TRBJ2-3; 15 nucleotides align to TRBD2. The CDR3 is 18 amino acids. Losses at the gene ends were 0 bases for V and 5 bases for J; bases not matched to a gene: 6. Germline-derived CDR1 and CDR2 are MNHEY and SVGAGI. DNA of the CDR3: TGTGCCAGCAGTTACTCCCCAGGACTAGCGGGAGGGGAAGATACGCAGTATTTT. Translated: CASSYSPGLAGGEDTQYF.

The rearrangement joins TRBV6-2 or TRBV6-3 to TRBJ2-3, with 7 bases aligning to TRBD2. This CDR3 comprises 13 residues. Germline-derived CDR1 and CDR2 are MNHEY and SVGEGT. With V trimmed by 7 bases and J by 5 bases, 6 bases remained unmatched. The CDR3 spells CASKGLLGDTQYF. The CDR3 DNA follows: TGTGCCAGCAAGGGACTACTAGGAGATACGCAGTATTTT.

This chain connects TRBV6-5 to TRBJ1-3, with D perhaps matching TRBD1 (5 bases). The CDR3 length is 15 residues. With 2 bases removed from V and 3 bases from J, the gap between germline ends came to 11 bases. Germline assignment: CDR1 MNHEY and CDR2 SVGAGI. The CDR3 nucleotides read TGTGCCAGCAGTTACCCCGGGACGGGTGGAAACACCATATATTTT. This gives the protein CASSYPGTGGNTIYF.

This clonotype was counted between two and nine times. The chain is built from TRBV5-4 and TRBJ1-4; TRBD1 might be the D (5 bases). The ends were cut back, 2 bases at V and 6 bases at J, with 11 bases in the middle. CDR1 and CDR2 from the germline V gene are SGHNT and YYREEE (reference sequence). This CDR3 is 14 amino acids long. The CDR3 here is CASSLRQGDEKLFF. CDR3 in DNA: TGTGCCAGCAGCTTAAGGCAGGGTGATGAAAAACTGTTTTTT.

J is TRBJ2-1 and V is TRBV27, with 11 bases matching TRBD2. V lost 1 base, J lost 0 bases, and 11 bases stayed unmatched. The CDR3 length is 20 residues. Germline V gene sequence: CDR1 MNHEY, CDR2 SMNVEV (reference sequence). For the CDR3, the DNA is TGTGCCAGCAGTTTATTTTCGGGGCTAGCGGGAGGAAGCTCCTACAATGAGCAGTTCTTC. As protein: CASSLFSGLAGGSSYNEQFF.

This CDR3 is CASNSRLDGYTF. As DNA, the CDR3 is TGTGCCAGCAACAGCCGCTTGGATGGCTACACCTTC. The chain carries TRBV2 and TRBJ1-2; no clear D gene. The germline gives CDR1 SNHLY, CDR2 FYNNEI. The CDR3 sequence is 12 residues long. V was cut by 7 bases and J by 6 bases, with 12 bases left in between.

The chain recombines TRBV6-1 with TRBJ2-5; D not resolved. CDR1 MNHNS and CDR2 SASEGT come from the germline V gene. CDR3 length: 14 amino acids. V was pared by 6 bases and J by 4 bases, with 15 bases between. CDR3 bases: TGTGCCAGCAGATCTAGACAATCCGGAGAGACCCAGTACTTC. Translated, it gives CASRSRQSGETQYF.

Concerning this clonotype: A much bigger clone sits one base away, suggesting this may be a read error. This chain joins TRBV25-1 and TRBJ2-1, with no clear D. CDR1 and CDR2 (germline): MGHDK, SYGVNS. The CDR3 sequence is 12 residues long. For the CDR3, the DNA is TGTGCCAGCAGTGGGTATTACAATGAGCAGTCCTTC. Its protein is CASSGYYNEQSF.

The chain uses TRBV2 and TRBJ2-5; 9 bases are shared with TRBD1. CDR1 is SNHLY and CDR2 is FYNNEI in the germline V gene. The junction had 10 bases not matched to a gene; V was cut back by 7 bases and J by 4 bases. This CDR3 has 15 residues. CDR3 DNA sequence: TGTGCCAGCATACGGGGACAGGGAGGGAGAGAGACCCAGTACTTC. The encoded protein is CASIRGQGGRETQYF.

A few counts support this clonotype. This chain links TRBV12-3 or TRBV12-4 with TRBJ2-5; tentatively, D is TRBD2 (5 bases). The V end lost 8 bases, the J end lost 5 bases, and 15 bases lay between the germline ends. The CDR3 loop spans 13 amino acids. CDR3 loop: CASGSMGGETQYF. CDR3 sequence (DNA): TGTGCCAGCGGCTCCATGGGCGGGGAGACCCAGTACTTC.

This chain joins TRBV6-1 and TRBJ1-1, with D unresolved. Germline V CDR1 and CDR2: MNHNS, SASEGT. CDR3 length equals 12 residues. Trimming stripped 4 bases from V and 8 bases from J, with 11 bases between. CDR3 loop: CASSGIREEAFF. The CDR3 DNA reads TGTGCCAGCAGTGGAATCCGGGAGGAAGCTTTCTTT.

The chain joins TRBV5-8 to TRBJ1-5, with D possibly being TRBD1 (5 bases). V was pared by 1 base and J by 3 bases, with 8 bases between. Germline loops: CDR1 SGHTS, CDR2 YDEGEE. CDR3 length: 14 amino acids. The CDR3 loop is CASSLSGVNQPQHF. CDR3 DNA sequence: TGTGCCAGCAGCTTGTCGGGGGTCAATCAGCCCCAGCATTTT.

The V gene is TRBV20-1, the J gene TRBJ2-1; maybe TRBD2 (6 bases). The CDR3 runs 17 residues. CDR1 DFQATT and CDR2 SNEGSKA come from the germline V gene (reference sequence). The V end lost 0 bases, the J end lost 7 bases, and 22 bases lay between the germline ends. This CDR3 is CSARDGGAPILGNEQFF. The CDR3 DNA sequence: TGCAGTGCTAGAGACGGGGGAGCACCCATCTTGGGGAATGAGCAGTTCTTC.

This chain connects TRBV5-4 to TRBJ2-6; TRBD2 agrees at 9 bases. Germline CDR1 is SGHNT and CDR2 is YYREEE (reference sequence). The CDR3 covers 18 residues. The V segment lost 4 bases and the J segment 0 bases; nucleotides outside the gene matches: 8. The chain's CDR3 is CASSTPSGASSGANVLTF. CDR3 coding DNA: TGTGCCAGCAGCACACCTAGCGGGGCGAGCTCTGGGGCCAACGTCCTGACTTTC.

The J gene is TRBJ2-1, the V gene TRBV6-2 or TRBV6-3; 11 bases line up with TRBD1. Germline lookup yields CDR1 MNHEY and CDR2 SVGEGT. Trimming removed 5 bases from V and 10 bases from J; junction bases left unmatched: 13. The CDR3 runs to 16 residues. The CDR3 DNA follows: TGTGCCAGCAGTGACAGGACAGGGGGCCCCATAGGGGAGCAGTTCTTC. It is translated as CASSDRTGGPIGEQFF.

V is TRBV6-5 and J is TRBJ2-3; 12 bases agree with TRBD2. CDR3 length equals 16 residues. V gave up 4 bases and J gave up 6 bases; unmatched junction bases: 8. The germline CDR1 and CDR2 sequences are MNHEY and SVGAGI. The chain's CDR3 is CASSSPSGRVGDTQYF. The CDR3 DNA follows: TGTGCCAGCAGTTCACCTAGCGGGAGGGTCGGGGATACGCAGTATTTT.

The J gene is TRBJ2-7, the V gene TRBV30, with TRBD2 identical over 8 bases. Germline loops: CDR1 GTSNPN, CDR2 SVGIG (reference sequence). The CDR3 is 15 amino acids. The V and J ends lost 0 bases and 2 bases, in that order; junction bases with no gene match: 6. CDR3 sequence reads: CAWSVPAGAAYEQYF. The DNA of the CDR3 is TGTGCCTGGAGTGTACCAGCGGGAGCAGCCTACGAGCAGTACTTC.

The V and J genes are TRBV24-1 and TRBJ2-5, with D possibly being TRBD1 (6 bases). CDR1 and CDR2 (germline): KGHDR, SFDVKD. This CDR3 comprises 13 residues. Trimming shortened V by 9 bases and J by 1 base, and 11 bases separated the two germline ends. The CDR3 nucleotides are TGTGCCACCGGGTCAGGGGCCCAAGAGACCCAGTACTTC. Translation: CATGSGAQETQYF.

The chain recombines TRBV5-6 with TRBJ1-2, with 9 positions matching TRBD1. Germline trimming cut 4 bases from V and 6 bases from J; bases unmatched to any gene: 10. Germline CDR1 and CDR2: SGHDT and YYEEEE. The CDR3 spans 15 residues. The CDR3 loop reads CASSPGKYRGHGYTF. In DNA, the CDR3 is TGTGCCAGCAGCCCAGGGAAATACAGGGGGCATGGCTACACCTTC.

This clonotype was recorded a few times. This chain connects TRBV18 to TRBJ2-5, with D unclear. The CDR3 runs to 13 residues. The V and J ends lost 5 bases and 2 bases respectively, with 9 bases between them. Per the germline V gene, CDR1 is KGHSH and CDR2 is LQKENI. In DNA form, the CDR3 reads TGTGCCAGCTCAGCGAACCCTCAAGAGACCCAGTACTTC. This codes for CASSANPQETQYF.

V usage is TRBV11-1 and J usage is TRBJ2-2, with 14 bases aligning to TRBD2. The J segment lost 5 bases and the V segment lost 6 bases, leaving 14 bases of the junction unmatched. The germline V gene has CDR1 SGHAT and CDR2 FQDESV (reference sequence). The CDR3 extends over 19 amino acids. CDR3 sequence: CASRAQPGTSGRGTGELFF. The CDR3 coding sequence is TGTGCCAGCAGGGCTCAACCCGGGACTAGCGGGAGAGGTACCGGGGAGCTGTTTTTT.

Relative to its sample, this clonotype is medium-sized. The chain couples TRBV20-1 to TRBJ1-1; the D is unclear. Germline CDR1 DFQATT, CDR2 SNEGSKA (reference sequence). Trimming shortened V by 3 bases and J by 3 bases, and 20 bases separated the two germline ends. This CDR3 has 16 residues. CDR3: CSASRRHLTRDTEAFF. The CDR3 nucleotides are TGCAGTGCTAGTAGGCGTCACCTTACACGGGACACTGAAGCTTTCTTT.

V is TRBV27 and J is TRBJ2-3, with 7 bases that match TRBD2. The V segment lost 6 bases and the J segment 4 bases; nucleotides outside the gene matches: 16. This CDR3 is built from 17 residues. Germline assignment: CDR1 MNHEY and CDR2 SMNVEV (reference sequence). The chain's CDR3 is CASSPTISAGFADTQYF. The CDR3 DNA is TGTGCCAGCAGCCCAACGATCTCAGCGGGATTCGCAGATACGCAGTATTTT.